The rows below give T cell receptor beta chains drawn from one sample of a study of blood T cell repertoires in COVID-19. Produced via immunoSEQ multiplex PCR; TCRdb's table is partial and in-frame only. Of tens of thousands of clones listed, about 87% are singletons. The sample comprised peripheral blood. These receptors all come from a man between 45 and 60 years old with active COVID-19. CDR3s include the opening cysteine and the closing phenylalanine or tryptophan. The order of the fields is clone size, D gene, J gene, V gene, CDR3 DNA, CDR3 protein. A D gene is named only where the DNA matches it firmly. Where a row states a size, it is once, few, many or the class of an expanded clone; other rows omit it.

- | TRBD1 | TRBJ2-1 | TRBV7-3 | TGTGCCAGCAGCGAACAGGGGTACAATGAGCAGTTCTTC | CASSEQGYNEQFF
once | TRBD1 | TRBJ1-4 | TRBV14 | TGTGCCAGCAGCCAAGTAAGGGGGCAGAATGAAAAACTGTTTTTT | CASSQVRGQNEKLFF
- | TRBD2 | TRBJ2-1 | TRBV2 | TGTGCCAGCAGTGGGGGACTAGCGGGAGTTGGGCAGTTCTTC | CASSGGLAGVGQFF
- | TRBD1 | TRBJ2-7 | TRBV6-6 | TGTGCCAGCAGCGACTTCGGGACAGGGGGATACGAGCAGTACTTC | CASSDFGTGGYEQYF
- | TRBD2 | TRBJ2-7 | TRBV7-2 | TGTGCCAGCAGCTTATTGGGGGGGGTCTACGAGCAGTACTTC | CASSLLGGVYEQYF
few | - | TRBJ2-2 | TRBV7-2 | TGTGCCAGCAGCCGCGAGTATTCTGGCGGGGAGCTGTTTTTT | CASSREYSGGELFF
- | - | TRBJ1-2 | TRBV24-1 | TGTGCCACCAGGGAAAGACACGGCTATGGCTACACCTTC | CATRERHGYGYTF
- | - | TRBJ2-6 | TRBV28 | TGTGCCAGCCGCTCTGGGGCCAACGTCCTGACTTTC | CASRSGANVLTF
- | TRBD1 | TRBJ1-1 | TRBV11-1 | TGTGCCAGCAGCTACGGGACAGGGAACACTGAAGCTTTCTTT | CASSYGTGNTEAFF
- | - | TRBJ2-5 | TRBV11-2 | TGTGCCAGCAGCTCCATCGCAGGTCAGACCCAGTACTTC | CASSSIAGQTQYF
- | - | TRBJ2-7 | TRBV4-1 | TGCGCCAGCAGCCAAGGGGTCGGGGGAACCTACGAGCAGTACTTC | CASSQGVGGTYEQYF
- | - | TRBJ1-4 | TRBV14 | TGTGCCAGCAGCCGGAGAGGGTATAATGAAAAACTGTTTTTT | CASSRRGYNEKLFF
- | - | TRBJ1-2 | TRBV24-1 | TGTGCCACCAGTGCTTCGGAGGTCTATGGCTACACCTTC | CATSASEVYGYTF
- | - | TRBJ2-1 | TRBV3-1/TRBV3-2 | TGTGCCAGCAGCCCACTGACCACTAGTCGTGAGCAGTTCTTC | CASSPLTTSREQFF
- | TRBD1 | TRBJ1-5 | TRBV4-1 | TGCGCCAGCAGCCCCACAGGGGGCGATCAGCCCCAGCATTTT | CASSPTGGDQPQHF
once | - | TRBJ1-3 | TRBV7-2 | TGTGCCAGCAGCCCGCGGGGACTGTCCTCTGGAAACACCATATATTTT | CASSPRGLSSGNTIYF
- | TRBD1 | TRBJ2-7 | TRBV30 | TGTGCCTGGAGTGGGGAGGGACAGGGACTCTACGAGCAGTACTTC | CAWSGEGQGLYEQYF
- | - | TRBJ1-1 | TRBV5-5 | TGTGCCAGCAGGCCCCCAGGGTCAGGAAACACTGAAGCTTTCTTT | CASRPPGSGNTEAFF